This passage covers 4 T cell receptor beta chains from one sample sequenced in a study of T cells in lung cancer brain metastases. The protocol was immunoSEQ multiplex PCR, while the TCRdb copy is restricted to in-frame clones and leaves out a portion. Among 1,300 to 1,500 clones listed, about 89% were seen once. Source material: tumor tissue from a brain metastasis. The receptor set was obtained from a woman in her 50s with non-small cell lung cancer that had spread to the brain.

The rearrangement links TRBV5-4 to TRBJ2-1; D possibly corresponds to TRBD2 (7 bases). Looked up from germline, CDR1 is SGHNT and CDR2 is YYREEE (reference sequence). Trimming shortened V by 0 bases and J by 6 bases, and 19 bases separated the two germline ends. CDR3 size: 17 residues. The CDR3 DNA follows: TGTGCCAGCAGCTTGGGTGGGGGGGACAAAGCGGCCAATGAGCAGTTCTTC. Protein: CASSLGGGDKAANEQFF.

CDR3 amino acids: CASSHRDSLYEQYF. CDR3 DNA sequence: TGTGCCAGCAGCCACCGGGACTCGCTCTACGAGCAGTACTTC. This chain uses TRBV27 with TRBJ2-7; TRBD2 might be the D (6 bases). V was pared by 6 bases and J by 3 bases, with 15 bases between. CDR3 length equals 14 residues. Germline V CDR1 and CDR2: MNHEY, SMNVEV (reference sequence).

The chain recombines TRBV4-1 with TRBJ2-7; 10 bases map to TRBD2. J was trimmed by 2 bases and V by 4 bases; bases with no gene match: 5. The germline V gene encodes CDR1 MGHRA and CDR2 YSYEKL. The CDR3 consists of 15 residues. The CDR3 region has the DNA TGCGCCAGCAGCCTTCAGCGGGAGGGTCCCTACGAGCAGTACTTC. This sequence encodes CASSLQREGPYEQYF.

The chain carries TRBV28 and TRBJ2-1, with 8 bases matching TRBD2. The CDR3 contains 15 residues. Germline assignment: CDR1 MDHEN and CDR2 SYDVKM. V was pared by 1 base and J by 8 bases, with 7 bases of the junction left unmatched. The CDR3 nucleotides are TGTGCCAGCAGTTTATTTGCGGGAGGATTGTATGAGCAGTTCTTC. Protein sequence: CASSLFAGGLYEQFF.